This TCR beta chain is from a study of T cell responses to AZD1222 COVID-19 vaccine. This clone was observed a few times. As yet, its antigen is unknown. Libraries were prepared by immunoSEQ multiplex PCR; TCRdb keeps only in-frame clonotypes and omits some of them. The sample includes about 25,000 clones, roughly 84% of them seen just once. Germline V lookup: CDR1 SQVTM, CDR2 ANQGSEA. The CDR3 covers 14 residues. Trimming stripped 1 base from V and 6 bases from J, with 16 bases between. The study's findings and limits: Repertoire collection took place solely once the T cell response had peaked. Within unmutated variant regions lay the reported targets of nearly half of spike-specific TCRs.

The clonotype was recovered from an adult who received the AZD1222 COVID-19 vaccine. The sequences come from peripheral blood, collected 28 days after the second AZD1222 dose. The chain combines TRBV29-1 with TRBJ2-7, with D possibly TRBD2 on 7 matching bases. The CDR3 is CSVEVQVGGGEQYF. In DNA, the CDR3 is TGCAGCGTTGAAGTCCAGGTGGGAGGGGGCGAGCAGTACTTC.